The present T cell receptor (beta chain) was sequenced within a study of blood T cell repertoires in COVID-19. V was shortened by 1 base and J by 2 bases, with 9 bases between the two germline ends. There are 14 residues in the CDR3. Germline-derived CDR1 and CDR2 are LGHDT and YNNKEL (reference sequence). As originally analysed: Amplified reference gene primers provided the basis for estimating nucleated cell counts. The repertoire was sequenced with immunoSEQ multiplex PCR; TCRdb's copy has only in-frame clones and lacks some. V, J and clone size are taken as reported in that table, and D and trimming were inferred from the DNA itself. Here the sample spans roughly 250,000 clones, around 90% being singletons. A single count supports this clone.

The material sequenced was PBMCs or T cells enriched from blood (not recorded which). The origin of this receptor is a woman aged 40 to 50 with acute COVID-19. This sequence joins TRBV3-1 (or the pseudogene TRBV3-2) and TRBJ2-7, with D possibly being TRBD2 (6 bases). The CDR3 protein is CASSQGGAPYEQYF. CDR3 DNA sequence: TGTGCCAGCAGCCAAGGCGGGGCTCCCTACGAGCAGTACTTC.